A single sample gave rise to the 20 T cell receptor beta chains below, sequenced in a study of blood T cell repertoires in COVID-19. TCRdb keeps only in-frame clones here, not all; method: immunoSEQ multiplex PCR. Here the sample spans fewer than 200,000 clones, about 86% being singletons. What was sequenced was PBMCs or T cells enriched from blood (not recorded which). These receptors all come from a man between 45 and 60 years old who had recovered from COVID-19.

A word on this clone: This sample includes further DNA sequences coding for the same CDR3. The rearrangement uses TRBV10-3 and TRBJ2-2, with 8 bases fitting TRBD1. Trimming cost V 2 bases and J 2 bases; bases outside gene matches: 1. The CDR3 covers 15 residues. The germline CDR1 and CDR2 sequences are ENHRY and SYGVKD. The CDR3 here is CAISETGGNTGELFF. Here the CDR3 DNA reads TGTGCCATCAGTGAGACAGGGGGTAACACCGGGGAGCTGTTTTTT.

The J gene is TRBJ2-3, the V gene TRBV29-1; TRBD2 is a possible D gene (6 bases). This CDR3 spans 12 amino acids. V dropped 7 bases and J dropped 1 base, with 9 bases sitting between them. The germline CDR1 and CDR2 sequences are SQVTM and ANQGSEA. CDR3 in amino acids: CSGRGGTDTQYF. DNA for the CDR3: TGCAGCGGGCGGGGTGGCACAGATACGCAGTATTTT.

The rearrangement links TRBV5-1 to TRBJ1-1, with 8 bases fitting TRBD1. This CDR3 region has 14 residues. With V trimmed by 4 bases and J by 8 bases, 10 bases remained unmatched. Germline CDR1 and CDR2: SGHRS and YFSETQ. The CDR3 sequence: CASSLGQGTREAFF. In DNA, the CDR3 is TGCGCCAGCAGCCTTGGACAGGGCACGAGAGAAGCTTTCTTT.

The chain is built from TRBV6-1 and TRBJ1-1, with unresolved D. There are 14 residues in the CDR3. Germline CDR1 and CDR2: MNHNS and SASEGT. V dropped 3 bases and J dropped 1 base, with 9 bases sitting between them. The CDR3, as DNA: TGTGCCAGCAGTGAGGGCAGCCGGAACACTGAAGCTTTCTTT. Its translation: CASSEGSRNTEAFF.

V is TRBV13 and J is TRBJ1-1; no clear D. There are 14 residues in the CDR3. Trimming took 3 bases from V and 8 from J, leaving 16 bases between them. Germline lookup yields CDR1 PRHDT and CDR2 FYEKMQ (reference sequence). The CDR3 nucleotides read TGTGCCAGCAGCTTTCGATTGAGTTTACCCGAAGCTTTCTTT. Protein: CASSFRLSLPEAFF. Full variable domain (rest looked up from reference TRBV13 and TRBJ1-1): AAGVIQSPRHLIKEKRETATLKCYPIPRHDTVYWYQQGPGQDPQFLISFYEKMQSDKGSIPDRFSAQQFSDYHSELNMSSLELGDSALYFCASSFRLSLPEAFFGQGTRLTVV.

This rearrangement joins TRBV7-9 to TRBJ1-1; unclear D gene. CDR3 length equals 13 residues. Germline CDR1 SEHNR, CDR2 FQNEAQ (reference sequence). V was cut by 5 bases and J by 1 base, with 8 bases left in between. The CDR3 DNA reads TGTGCCAGCAGCCCTCGACAGAACACTGAAGCTTTCTTT. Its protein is CASSPRQNTEAFF.

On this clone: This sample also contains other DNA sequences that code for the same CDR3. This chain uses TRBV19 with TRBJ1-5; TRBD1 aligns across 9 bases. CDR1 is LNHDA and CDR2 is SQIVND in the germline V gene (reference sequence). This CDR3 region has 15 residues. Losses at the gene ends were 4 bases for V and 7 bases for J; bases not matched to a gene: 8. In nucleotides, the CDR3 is TGTGCCAGTAGTACGGGACAGGGAATATGGCAGCCCCAGCATTTT. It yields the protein CASSTGQGIWQPQHF.

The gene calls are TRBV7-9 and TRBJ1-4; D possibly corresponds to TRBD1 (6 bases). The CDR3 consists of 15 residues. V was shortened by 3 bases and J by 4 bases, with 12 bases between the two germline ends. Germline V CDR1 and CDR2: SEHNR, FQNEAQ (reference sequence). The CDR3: CASSFPDSSNEKLFF. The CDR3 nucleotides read TGTGCCAGCAGCTTCCCGGACAGTAGTAATGAAAAACTGTTTTTT.

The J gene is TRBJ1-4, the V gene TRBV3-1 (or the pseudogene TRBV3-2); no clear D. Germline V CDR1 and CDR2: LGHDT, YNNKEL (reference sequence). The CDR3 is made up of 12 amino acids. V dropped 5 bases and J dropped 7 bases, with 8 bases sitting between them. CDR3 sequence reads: CASSSEAEKLFF. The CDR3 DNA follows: TGTGCCAGCAGCTCCGAGGCTGAAAAACTGTTTTTT.

CDR3 region: CASSIDRSSVYEQYF. CDR3 in DNA: TGTGCCAGTAGTATAGATCGATCGTCAGTCTACGAGCAGTACTTC. The V and J genes are TRBV19 and TRBJ2-7, with D hard to call. Trimming cost V 0 bases and J 3 bases, with 12 bases left between them. This CDR3 comprises 15 residues. CDR1 LNHDA and CDR2 SQIVND come from the germline V gene (reference sequence).

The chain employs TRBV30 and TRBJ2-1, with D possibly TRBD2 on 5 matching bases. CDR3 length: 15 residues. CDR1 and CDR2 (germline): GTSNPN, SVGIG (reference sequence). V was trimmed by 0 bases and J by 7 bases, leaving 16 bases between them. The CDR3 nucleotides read TGTGCCTGGAGTGTCGGGGAACCCTCGGTAAATGAGCAGTTCTTC. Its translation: CAWSVGEPSVNEQFF.

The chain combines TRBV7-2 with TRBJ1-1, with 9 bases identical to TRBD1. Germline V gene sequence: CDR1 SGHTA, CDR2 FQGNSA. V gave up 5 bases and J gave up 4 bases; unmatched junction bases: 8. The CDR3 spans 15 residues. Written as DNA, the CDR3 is TGTGCCAGCAGCCCCTGGGACAGGGATATCACTGAAGCTTTCTTT. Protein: CASSPWDRDITEAFF.

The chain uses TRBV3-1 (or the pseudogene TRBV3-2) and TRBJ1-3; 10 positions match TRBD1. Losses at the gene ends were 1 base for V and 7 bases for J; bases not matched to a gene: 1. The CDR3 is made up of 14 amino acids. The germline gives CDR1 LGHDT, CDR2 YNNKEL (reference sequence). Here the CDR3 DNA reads TGTGCCAGCAGCCAAGGGGACAGGGGTAACACCATATATTTT. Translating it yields CASSQGDRGNTIYF.

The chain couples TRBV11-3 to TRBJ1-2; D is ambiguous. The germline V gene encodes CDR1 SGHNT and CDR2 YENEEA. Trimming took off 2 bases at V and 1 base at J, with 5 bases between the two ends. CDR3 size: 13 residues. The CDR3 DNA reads TGTGCCAGCAGCTTACCAGTTAACTATGGCTACACCTTC. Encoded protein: CASSLPVNYGYTF.

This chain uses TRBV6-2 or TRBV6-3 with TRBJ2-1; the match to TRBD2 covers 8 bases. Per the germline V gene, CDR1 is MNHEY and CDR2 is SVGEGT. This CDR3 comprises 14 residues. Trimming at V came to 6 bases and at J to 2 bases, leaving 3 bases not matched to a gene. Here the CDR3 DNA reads TGTGCCAGCAGCGGGGGGGCCACCTACAATGAGCAGTTCTTC. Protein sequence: CASSGGATYNEQFF.

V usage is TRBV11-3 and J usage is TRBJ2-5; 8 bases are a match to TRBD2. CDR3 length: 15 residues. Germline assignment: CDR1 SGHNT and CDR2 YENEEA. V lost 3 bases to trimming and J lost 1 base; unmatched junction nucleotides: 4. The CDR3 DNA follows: TGTGCCAGCAGCTTCTGGCGGGGGGCCCAAGAGACCCAGTACTTC. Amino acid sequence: CASSFWRGAQETQYF.

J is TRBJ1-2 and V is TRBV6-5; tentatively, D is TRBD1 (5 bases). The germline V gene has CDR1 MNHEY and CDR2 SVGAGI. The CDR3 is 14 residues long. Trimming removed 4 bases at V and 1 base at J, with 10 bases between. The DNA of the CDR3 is TGTGCCAGCAGTTCCTCCAGGGTTAACTATGGCTACACCTTC. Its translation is CASSSSRVNYGYTF.

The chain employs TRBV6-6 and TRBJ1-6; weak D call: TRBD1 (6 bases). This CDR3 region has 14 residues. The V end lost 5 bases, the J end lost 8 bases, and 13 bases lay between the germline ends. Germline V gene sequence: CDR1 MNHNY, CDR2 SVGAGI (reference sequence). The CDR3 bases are TGTGCCAGCAGTCAATCAGGGGAAGATTCACCCCTCCACTTT. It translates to CASSQSGEDSPLHF.

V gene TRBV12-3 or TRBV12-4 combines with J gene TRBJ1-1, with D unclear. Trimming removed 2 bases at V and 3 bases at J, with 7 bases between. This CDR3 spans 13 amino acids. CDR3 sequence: CASSLNRYTEAFF. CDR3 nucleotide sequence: TGTGCCAGCAGTTTAAACAGATACACTGAAGCTTTCTTT.

The CDR3: CASSPRTGVQPQHF. For the CDR3, the DNA is TGTGCCAGCAGCCCCAGGACAGGGGTTCAGCCCCAGCATTTT. This rearrangement joins TRBV7-2 to TRBJ1-5; 9 nucleotides align to TRBD1. J was trimmed by 6 bases and V by 5 bases; bases with no gene match: 5. CDR3 length: 14 amino acids. Looked up from germline, CDR1 is SGHTA and CDR2 is FQGNSA.